This T cell receptor (beta chain) appears in the sequencing data of a study of cytomegalovirus exposure and HLA in healthy donors. Study-level background: Earlier findings included roughly 100 million unique TCR beta sequences obtained from 150 million to 200 million T cells.

60 Vbeta and 13 Jbeta primers were used in PCR. Repertoires were generated with immunoSEQ multiplex PCR, while TCRdb's copy carries only in-frame clones and drops some. The sample lists some 170,000 clones, under 85% occurring once. Regarding the study as a whole: According to the study, 160 or so TCR beta chains were cytomegalovirus-associated. Association of approximately 16,000 TCR beta sequences with HLA alleles was found at 0.05 false discovery rate in a later analysis.

This clone has more than one count but fewer than ten. Its antigen is still unknown. The CDR3 is 16 amino acids. The germline CDR1 and CDR2 sequences are SEHNR and FQNEAQ (reference sequence). Losses at the gene ends were 11 bases for V and 1 base for J; bases not matched to a gene: 9. Material: PBMCs. The sequence was obtained from a male donor in good health and CMV-seronegative. The chain recombines TRBV7-9 with TRBJ2-6, with 9 bases lining up with TRBD1. In nucleotides, the CDR3 is TGTGCCTTACAGGGGGCGCTTCGGTCTGGGGCCAACGTCCTGACTTTC. Its translation is CALQGALRSGANVLTF.